Listed below are T cell receptor beta chains from one sample, sequenced in a study of blood T cell repertoires in COVID-19. The repertoire was sequenced with immunoSEQ multiplex PCR; TCRdb's copy has only in-frame clones and lacks some. The repertoire includes a few hundred thousand clones, around 82% of them detected once, and roughly 3.1% sits in the top ten. Sequenced: peripheral blood. These receptors were obtained from a woman under 30 with acute or convalescent COVID-19. CDR3s include the opening cysteine and the closing phenylalanine or tryptophan.

J,V,CDR3
TRBJ1-6,TRBV7-9,CASSLDRGHGFDPLHF
TRBJ1-2,TRBV5-1,CASSSPPAGGYGYTF
TRBJ2-1,TRBV6-2/TRBV6-3,CASSWPRQAIYNEQFF
TRBJ2-3,TRBV11-2,CASSSRRAADTQYF
TRBJ2-7,TRBV30,CAWIVSWGGREEQYF
TRBJ1-6,TRBV28,CASSMGGQGNSPLHF
TRBJ1-2,TRBV4-3,CASSPSYPTGGGFGYTF
TRBJ2-5,TRBV7-9,CASSHNRVADQETQYF
TRBJ1-1,TRBV28,CASSSPTSTELGTEAFF
TRBJ2-7,TRBV6-1,CASSEFDQGGYEQYF
TRBJ1-4,TRBV4-1,CASSQDGTLATNEKLFF
TRBJ1-5,TRBV27,CASSYDSRGNQPQHF
TRBJ2-1,TRBV6-6,CASKGTQGSNEQFF
TRBJ1-1,TRBV5-5,CASRSPGPSKAFF
TRBJ2-2,TRBV7-2,CASSLVAGRGAYTGELFF
TRBJ1-5,TRBV3-1/TRBV3-2,CASSQDLSNQPQHF
TRBJ1-5,TRBV7-2,CASSFYSSNQPQHF
TRBJ2-5,TRBV5-6,CASSRGLAGATQYF
TRBJ2-7,TRBV4-3,CASSQTDRARGEQYF
TRBJ2-1,TRBV7-9,CASSLPGQGLGGQFF
TRBJ2-1,TRBV9,CASSTTDNEQFF
TRBJ1-1,TRBV5-4,CASSLSVDTEAFF
TRBJ2-3,TRBV2,CASSELSSDTQYF
TRBJ2-7,TRBV19,CASSISGGEQYF
TRBJ1-2,TRBV3-1/TRBV3-2,CATRDSNYGYTF
TRBJ2-7,TRBV5-4,CASSLLGGDSYEQYF